Following are 18 T cell receptor beta chains from one sample sequenced in a study of metastatic and nonmetastatic thyroid tumors. All patients were treatment-naive before thyroid surgery. TCRdb re-clonotyped the PCR reads through MiXCR. There are tens of thousands of clones in the sample; under 30% occur only once, and 11% lies in the top ten. The sample consisted of blood. These receptors came from a male donor with papillary thyroid cancer or a benign thyroid nodule (not recorded which). Some clones in this sample may be carry-over from other donors' samples.

The chain has TRBV20-1 and TRBJ1-6, with 7 bases identical to TRBD1. The CDR3 length is 13 residues. With 3 bases clipped from V and 13 bases from J, the junction kept 9 bases outside the gene matches. CDR1 and CDR2 from the germline V gene are DFQATT and SNEGSKA (reference sequence). CDR3 bases: TGCAGTGCTAGTCCGACAGGGATGGGCCCCCTCCACTTT. Translated, it gives CSASPTGMGPLHF.

This chain links TRBV18 with TRBJ2-1, with 8 bases fitting TRBD1. This CDR3 comprises 13 residues. V trimming: 4 bases; J trimming: 8 bases; junction bases outside the gene matches: 4. Germline assignment: CDR1 KGHSH and CDR2 LQKENI. CDR3 bases: TGTGCCAGCTCACGGACAGGGTTGGATGAGCAGTTCTTC. Protein product: CASSRTGLDEQFF.

The chain is built from TRBV5-8 and TRBJ1-1, with 11 bases aligning to TRBD1. Per germline, CDR1 SGHTS and CDR2 YDEGEE. The J segment lost 3 bases and the V segment lost 5 bases, leaving 3 bases of the junction unmatched. The CDR3 runs 14 residues. CDR3 protein: CASRRGQGDTEAFF. The CDR3, as DNA: TGTGCCAGCAGACGGGGACAGGGGGACACTGAAGCTTTCTTT.

The sample holds many counts of this clone. The chain is built from TRBV24-1 and TRBJ1-2; a possible D gene is TRBD1 (5 bases). The CDR3 has 15 amino acids. V was trimmed by 4 bases and J by 0 bases, leaving 11 bases between them. Germline V lookup: CDR1 KGHDR, CDR2 SFDVKD. CDR3 sequence reads: CATSETGHPNYGYTF. The CDR3 DNA is TGTGCCACCAGTGAAACAGGCCATCCTAACTATGGCTACACCTTC.

This clone was counted between two and nine times. The gene calls are TRBV6-1 and TRBJ2-7; a possible D gene is TRBD2 (5 bases). Germline V lookup: CDR1 MNHNS, CDR2 SASEGT. Trimming took 9 bases from V and 0 from J, leaving 24 bases between them. This CDR3 has 17 residues. CDR3 residues: CASVGLRNNRGSYEQYF. In DNA, the CDR3 is TGTGCCAGTGTCGGCCTGAGAAACAACCGGGGCTCCTACGAGCAGTACTTC.

This clone was seen only once. The chain uses TRBV3-1 and TRBJ2-5; D remains unclear. The V gene's germline CDR1 is LGHDT and CDR2 YNNKEL (reference sequence). CDR3 size: 12 residues. With 4 bases removed from V and 4 bases from J, the gap between germline ends came to 7 bases. The CDR3 region is CASSPWGETQYF. The CDR3 DNA reads as TGTGCCAGCAGCCCGTGGGGAGAGACCCAGTACTTC.

The rearrangement links TRBV6-5 to TRBJ1-2; the D gene is possibly TRBD1 (6 bases). Per germline, CDR1 MNHEY and CDR2 SVGAGI. V dropped 2 bases and J dropped 0 bases, with 19 bases sitting between them. This CDR3 is 18 amino acids long. CDR3 in DNA: TGTGCCAGCAGTTACGAGGTCAGGGCGGGACACTCTAACTATGGCTACACCTTC. Translated: CASSYEVRAGHSNYGYTF.

This chain links TRBV6-1 with TRBJ1-2; TRBD1 is a possible D gene (5 bases). The CDR3 has 13 amino acids. The germline CDR1 and CDR2 sequences are MNHNS and SASEGT. With 6 bases removed from V and 6 bases from J, the gap between germline ends came to 14 bases. Written as DNA, the CDR3 is TGTGCCAGCAGGTCAGACAGTACGGATGGCTACACCTTC. It is translated as CASRSDSTDGYTF.

V and J are TRBV6-5 and TRBJ2-5; possible D gene TRBD1, 5 bases. The V gene's germline CDR1 is MNHEY and CDR2 SVGAGI. V was trimmed by 6 bases and J by 4 bases, leaving 9 bases between them. The CDR3 totals 12 residues. DNA of the CDR3: TGTGCCAGCAGAGGTAGGGGAGAGACCCAGTACTTC. Its protein product is CASRGRGETQYF.

CDR3 amino acids: CASSGTSGSSYNEQFF. CDR3 nucleotide sequence: TGTGCCAGCAGTGGGACTAGCGGGAGCTCCTACAATGAGCAGTTCTTC. The chain joins TRBV6-2 or TRBV6-3 to TRBJ2-1, with TRBD2 identical over 14 bases. CDR1 MNHEY and CDR2 SVGEGT come from the germline V gene. V trimming: 5 bases; J trimming: 0 bases; junction bases outside the gene matches: 0. CDR3 length: 16 residues.

This clone showed up just a few times. V gene TRBV19 combines with J gene TRBJ2-1, with a possible D match to TRBD2 (6 bases). The CDR3 runs 15 residues. V gave up 6 bases and J gave up 2 bases, with 14 bases separating them. The germline CDR1 and CDR2 sequences are LNHDA and SQIVND (reference sequence). The CDR3 DNA is TGTGCCAGTAGCCTTACGGGAGAACCCTACAATGAGCAGTTCTTC. This sequence encodes CASSLTGEPYNEQFF.

This clone is categorized as medium-sized. The chain carries TRBV20-1 and TRBJ2-3; TRBD2 agrees at 12 bases. The CDR3 spans 14 residues. Germline loops: CDR1 DFQATT, CDR2 SNEGSKA (reference sequence). The ends lost 5 bases at V and 6 bases at J; junction bases unmatched: 6. As DNA, the CDR3 is TGCAGTGCTCGACTAGCGGGAGTAGTGGATACGCAGTATTTT. Its protein is CSARLAGVVDTQYF.

In its sample, this clone ranks as medium-sized. CDR3 sequence (DNA): TGTGCCAGCAGCTTAGGCCTAGCGGGAGCCGAGCAGTACTTC. It encodes CASSLGLAGAEQYF. The rearrangement uses TRBV11-2 and TRBJ2-7; 10 bases are shared with TRBD2. This CDR3 is 14 amino acids long. The trim removed 1 base at V and 6 bases at J, leaving 3 bases unmatched. From germline, CDR1 is SGHAT and CDR2 FQNNGV.

This chain links TRBV28 with TRBJ2-7; a weak D match, TRBD2 (5 bases). Between the trimmed V and J ends, which lost 5 bases and 2 bases, there was a span of 13 bases. This CDR3 is built from 14 residues. The germline V gene encodes CDR1 MDHEN and CDR2 SYDVKM. This CDR3 reads CASSEGARPYEQYF. The CDR3, as DNA: TGTGCCAGCAGTGAGGGAGCCCGCCCCTACGAGCAGTACTTC.

This clone was counted a few times. V usage is TRBV19 and J usage is TRBJ1-2; 8 bases are shared with TRBD1. Germline CDR1 reads LNHDA; CDR2 reads SQIVND (reference sequence). Trimming took 4 bases from V and 4 from J; bases not matched to a gene: 8. The CDR3 runs to 15 residues. DNA for the CDR3: TGTGCCAGTAGTAATGGGCCGGGACAGGCCTATGGCTACACCTTC. It encodes CASSNGPGQAYGYTF. The whole variable domain, filled in from reference TRBV19 and TRBJ1-2, reads DGGITQSPKYLFRKEGQNVTLSCEQNLNHDAMYWYRQDPGQGLRLIYYSQIVNDFQKGDIAEGYSVSREKKESFPLTVTSAQKNPTAFYLCASSNGPGQAYGYTFGSGTRLTVV.

The chain combines TRBV12-3 or TRBV12-4 with TRBJ1-1, with a tentative D call TRBD1 (5 bases). This CDR3 has 14 amino acids. V dropped 4 bases and J dropped 3 bases, with 12 bases sitting between them. The DNA of the CDR3 is TGTGCCAGCAGTTACCGGGGGGAGGACACTGAAGCTTTCTTT. This gives the protein CASSYRGEDTEAFF.

The chain recombines TRBV13 with TRBJ2-7, with D unresolved. Germline V CDR1 and CDR2: PRHDT, FYEKMQ (reference sequence). Between the trimmed V and J ends, which lost 5 bases and 2 bases, there was a span of 7 bases. The CDR3 is 12 amino acids. This CDR3 is CASSPGPYEQYF. The CDR3 DNA reads as TGTGCCAGCAGCCCCGGACCCTACGAGCAGTACTTC. The full variable domain, in which reference TRBV13 and TRBJ2-7 provide the parts outside the CDR3, is AAGVIQSPRHLIKEKRETATLKCYPIPRHDTVYWYQQGPGQDPQFLISFYEKMQSDKGSIPDRFSAQQFSDYHSELNMSSLELGDSALYFCASSPGPYEQYFGPGTRLTVT.

The V and J genes are TRBV6-1 and TRBJ2-7; D assignment may be TRBD1 or TRBD2 (5 bases each). This CDR3 contains 14 residues. V was clipped by 1 base and J by 2 bases, with 9 bases between them. Germline V gives CDR1 MNHNS, CDR2 SASEGT. DNA of the CDR3: TGTGCCAGCAGTGAAGATCCGGGACCCTACGAGCAGTACTTC. It is translated as CASSEDPGPYEQYF.